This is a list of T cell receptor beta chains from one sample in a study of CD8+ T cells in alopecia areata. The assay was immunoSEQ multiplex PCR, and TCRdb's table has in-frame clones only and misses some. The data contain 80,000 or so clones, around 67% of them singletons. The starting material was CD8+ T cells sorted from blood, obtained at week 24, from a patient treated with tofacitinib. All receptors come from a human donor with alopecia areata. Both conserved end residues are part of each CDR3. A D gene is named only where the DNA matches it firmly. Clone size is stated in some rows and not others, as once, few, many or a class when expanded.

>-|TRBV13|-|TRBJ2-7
CASSLSGQLYEQYF
TGTGCCAGCAGCTTAAGTGGGCAACTCTACGAGCAGTACTTC
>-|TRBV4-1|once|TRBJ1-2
CASSHSRLSNYGYTF
TGCGCCAGCAGCCACTCTCGACTGAGTAACTATGGCTACACCTTC
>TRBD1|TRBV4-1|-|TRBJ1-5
CASSLGTADQPQHF
TGCGCCAGCAGCCTCGGGACAGCGGATCAGCCCCAGCATTTT
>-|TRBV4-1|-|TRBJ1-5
CASSQQDNNQPQHF
TGCGCCAGCAGCCAACAGGACAACAATCAGCCCCAGCATTTT
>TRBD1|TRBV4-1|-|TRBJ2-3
CASSQVQGDANTQYF
TGCGCCAGCAGCCAAGTCCAGGGGGACGCGAATACGCAGTATTTT
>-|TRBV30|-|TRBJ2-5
CAWNSIQETQYF
TGTGCCTGGAACAGCATCCAAGAGACCCAGTACTTC
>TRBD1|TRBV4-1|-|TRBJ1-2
CASSQDRGQGASGYTF
TGCGCCAGCAGCCAAGATCGGGGACAGGGGGCTAGCGGCTACACCTTC
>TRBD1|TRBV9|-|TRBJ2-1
CASSGGQGIYNEQFF
TGTGCCAGCAGCGGCGGACAGGGCATTTACAATGAGCAGTTCTTC
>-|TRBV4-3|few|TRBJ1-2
CASSQDVGGGDGYTF
TGCGCCAGCAGCCAAGATGTCGGGGGAGGAGATGGCTACACCTTC
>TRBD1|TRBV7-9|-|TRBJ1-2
CASSLEADRANYGYTF
TGTGCCAGCAGCTTAGAAGCGGACAGGGCTAACTATGGCTACACCTTC
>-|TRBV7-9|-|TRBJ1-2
CASSPPRANYGYTF
TGTGCCAGCAGCCCCCCCCGAGCTAACTATGGCTACACCTTC